This T cell receptor (beta chain) originates from a study of cytomegalovirus exposure and HLA in healthy donors. Amplification used 60 Vbeta primers and 13 Jbeta primers. Sequencing was performed with immunoSEQ multiplex PCR; in TCRdb, only in-frame clones are kept and a portion is missing. Here the sample spans 130,000 or so clones, around 70% being singletons. The germline V gene has CDR1 SGHRS and CDR2 YFSETQ. The ends lost 3 bases at V and 5 bases at J; junction bases unmatched: 6. The CDR3 has 16 residues. The receptor was derived from a man in his forties in good health and CMV-seropositive. The chain joins TRBV5-1 to TRBJ2-1; the match to TRBD2 covers 12 bases. The sequencing input was PBMCs. The CDR3 is CASSSGTSGQNNEQFF. CDR3 sequence (DNA): TGCGCCAGCAGCTCTGGGACTAGCGGGCAAAACAATGAGCAGTTCTTC. Together with reference TRBV5-1 and TRBJ2-1, the CDR3 gives the full variable domain: KAGVTQTPRYLIKTRGQQVTLSCSPISGHRSVSWYQQTPGQGLQFLFEYFSETQRNKGNFPGRFSGRQFSNSRSEMNVSTLELGDSALYLCASSSGTSGQNNEQFFGPGTRLTVL.